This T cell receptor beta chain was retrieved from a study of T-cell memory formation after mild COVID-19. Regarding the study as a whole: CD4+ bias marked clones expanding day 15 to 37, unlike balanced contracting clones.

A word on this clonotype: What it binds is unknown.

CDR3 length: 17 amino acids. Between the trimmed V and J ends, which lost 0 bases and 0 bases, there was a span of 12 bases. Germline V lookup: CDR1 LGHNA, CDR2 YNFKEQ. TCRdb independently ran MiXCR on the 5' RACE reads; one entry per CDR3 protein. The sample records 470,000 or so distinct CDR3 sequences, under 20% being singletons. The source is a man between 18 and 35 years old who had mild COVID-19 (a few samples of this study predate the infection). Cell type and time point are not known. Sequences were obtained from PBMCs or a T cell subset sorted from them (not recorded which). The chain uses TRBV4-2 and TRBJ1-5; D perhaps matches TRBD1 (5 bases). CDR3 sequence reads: CASSQEQAGYSNQPQHF. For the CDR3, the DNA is TGTGCCAGCAGCCAAGAACAGGCGGGGTATAGCAATCAGCCCCAGCATTTT.